The 13 T cell receptor beta chains below were found in one sample sequenced in a study of pediatric ulcerative colitis. One to two pinch biopsies were taken from the rectum during colonoscopy. Repertoires were generated with immunoSEQ multiplex PCR, while TCRdb's copy carries only in-frame clones and drops some. The sample includes about 22,000 clones, 71% seen only once; the top ten take around 16%. Input material: gut tissue. The receptors derive from a boy between 10 and 17 years old with severe ulcerative colitis.

The chain couples TRBV5-4 to TRBJ2-7; maybe TRBD1 (6 bases). Trimming pared 4 bases from V and 3 bases from J, leaving 11 bases between. Looked up from germline, CDR1 is SGHNT and CDR2 is YYREEE (reference sequence). This CDR3 has 13 residues. The CDR3 coding sequence is TGTGCCAGCAGCGACAGGAACATCTACGAGCAGTACTTC. Its translation is CASSDRNIYEQYF.

The chain employs TRBV9 and TRBJ1-3; TRBD1 agrees at 7 bases. CDR1 is SGDLS, CDR2 YYNGEE, per germline. Unmatched junction bases numbered 15, after V lost 4 bases and J lost 5 bases. The CDR3 is 17 amino acids. This CDR3 is CASSPGARRGHRNTIYF. Written as DNA, the CDR3 is TGTGCCAGCAGCCCCGGGGCCCGGAGGGGGCATCGAAACACCATATATTTT. The full variable domain, completed using reference TRBV9 and TRBJ1-3, is DSGVTQTPKHLITATGQRVTLRCSPRSGDLSVYWYQQSLDQGLQFLIQYYNGEERAKGNILERFSAQQFPDLHSELNLSSLELGDSALYFCASSPGARRGHRNTIYFGEGSWLTVV.

The V call is TRBV9, the J call TRBJ1-2; 8 bases match TRBD1. CDR1 and CDR2 from the germline V gene are SGDLS and YYNGEE. The CDR3 runs to 15 residues. Trimming took 4 bases from V and 4 from J; bases not matched to a gene: 9. The CDR3: CASSLTGDTSYGYTF. The CDR3 DNA follows: TGTGCCAGCAGCCTGACAGGGGACACCTCCTATGGCTACACCTTC. The complete variable domain, with remaining parts taken from reference TRBV9 and TRBJ1-2, reads DSGVTQTPKHLITATGQRVTLRCSPRSGDLSVYWYQQSLDQGLQFLIQYYNGEERAKGNILERFSAQQFPDLHSELNLSSLELGDSALYFCASSLTGDTSYGYTFGSGTRLTVV.

This chain links TRBV6-6 with TRBJ1-1; no reliable D call. Germline V lookup: CDR1 MNHNY, CDR2 SVGAGI (reference sequence). This CDR3 spans 12 amino acids. V was pared by 4 bases and J by 9 bases, with 12 bases between. The CDR3 region is CASSSPQAKAFF. The CDR3 DNA reads as TGTGCCAGCAGTTCCCCGCAGGCCAAAGCTTTCTTT.

The table lists this clone with a count of one. The chain has TRBV4-3 and TRBJ1-6; D not resolved. Trimming removed 3 bases at V and 5 bases at J, with 11 bases between. The CDR3 sequence is 15 residues long. Germline loops: CDR1 LGHNA, CDR2 YSLEER. The CDR3, as DNA: TGCGCCAGCAGCCAGGAAGGCCCCGATAATTCACCCCTCCACTTT. Protein product: CASSQEGPDNSPLHF.

This clone was detected only once. V is TRBV7-3 and J is TRBJ2-3; D uncertain. The V end was cut by 5 bases, the J end by 1 base, with 7 bases between. The CDR3 runs to 13 residues. Germline V gene sequence: CDR1 SGHTA, CDR2 FQGTGA. CDR3 sequence: CASSTQGTDTQYF. The CDR3, as DNA: TGTGCCAGCAGCACCCAGGGCACAGATACGCAGTATTTT.

V and J are TRBV28 and TRBJ2-7; 12 nucleotides align to TRBD1. CDR3 length equals 13 residues. Unmatched junction bases numbered 4, after V lost 7 bases and J lost 6 bases. CDR1 and CDR2 from the germline V gene are MDHEN and SYDVKM. This CDR3 is CASTGTGGGEQYF. The CDR3 DNA is TGTGCCAGCACCGGGACAGGGGGCGGCGAGCAGTACTTC.

This clone was counted only a few times. V and J are TRBV28 and TRBJ1-5; perhaps TRBD1 as D (6 bases). The CDR3 has 13 amino acids. Trimming took 5 bases from V and 7 from J, leaving 12 bases between them. Germline CDR1 reads MDHEN; CDR2 reads SYDVKM. The CDR3 sequence: CASSGGLGQPQHF. In DNA form, the CDR3 reads TGTGCCAGCAGTGGGGGGCTCGGGCAGCCCCAGCATTTT.

This clone was seen just once. The genes are TRBV9 and TRBJ2-1; the D is unclear. The germline gives CDR1 SGDLS, CDR2 YYNGEE. This CDR3 comprises 14 residues. Trimming stripped 1 base from V and 9 bases from J, with 14 bases between. CDR3 loop: CASSVSVVESEQFF. CDR3 coding DNA: TGTGCCAGCAGCGTATCTGTCGTTGAGAGTGAGCAGTTCTTC.

The chain employs TRBV4-2 and TRBJ2-5; D is unclear. Between the trimmed V and J ends, which lost 0 bases and 0 bases, there was a span of 8 bases. The CDR3 covers 15 residues. From germline, CDR1 is LGHNA and CDR2 YNFKEQ. CDR3 region: CASSQDPGNQETQYF. CDR3 bases: TGTGCCAGCAGCCAAGATCCCGGAAACCAAGAGACCCAGTACTTC.

The gene calls are TRBV27 and TRBJ1-6; D unresolved. Trimming took off 5 bases at V and 11 bases at J, with 16 bases between the two ends. The germline CDR1 and CDR2 sequences are MNHEY and SMNVEV (reference sequence). CDR3 length: 14 residues. In DNA form, the CDR3 reads TGTGCCAGCAGTCCCGGGAATCCCACCCCACCCCTCCACTTT. Translating gives CASSPGNPTPPLHF.

J is TRBJ1-1 and V is TRBV5-1; 7 bases fit TRBD1. There are 15 residues in the CDR3. Unmatched junction bases numbered 11, after V lost 4 bases and J lost 5 bases. Germline V gene data show CDR1 as SGHRS and CDR2 as YFSETQ. CDR3 nucleotide sequence: TGCGCCAGCAGCCTGGGGGACAGAAGGTGGACTGAAGCTTTCTTT. Translating it yields CASSLGDRRWTEAFF.

The chain recombines TRBV5-1 with TRBJ1-1, with D perhaps TRBD1 (5 bases). This CDR3 contains 13 residues. Trimming cost V 0 bases and J 7 bases, with 10 bases left between them. CDR1 and CDR2 (germline): SGHRS, YFSETQ. The CDR3 spells CASSLEGFDEAFF. The CDR3 DNA reads TGCGCCAGCAGCTTGGAGGGGTTTGATGAAGCTTTCTTT.